This T cell receptor beta chain was recorded in a study of T cell responses to AZD1222 COVID-19 vaccine. V lost 9 bases, J lost 1 base, and 5 bases stayed unmatched. Looked up from germline, CDR1 is LGHNT and CDR2 is FRNRAP. This CDR3 is built from 14 residues. Findings and caveats of the study: The sample set comprised mostly white British donors with more females, and clonal diversity was possibly underestimated. Repertoires were sampled only after the peak T cell response. After two AZD1222 doses, spike-specific TCR breadth and depth rose versus day 0.

Comment on this clone: The antigen remains undetermined.

Method: immunoSEQ multiplex PCR; TCRdb's copy keeps in-frame clones and lacks some. The sample includes 50,000 to 65,000 clones, around 90% of them seen just once. V gene TRBV12-5 combines with J gene TRBJ2-5, with 10 bases lining up with TRBD2. The material sequenced was peripheral blood, taken 28 days after the second AZD1222 dose. This sequence originates from an adult who received the AZD1222 COVID-19 vaccine. Written as DNA, the CDR3 is TGTGCTAGAGAAGGACTAGCGGTCCAAGAGACCCAGTACTTC. This gives the protein CAREGLAVQETQYF.